This is a list of T cell receptor beta chains from one sample in a study of blood T cell repertoires in COVID-19. The data were produced by immunoSEQ multiplex PCR, yet TCRdb's version contains in-frame clones alone and is incomplete. The sample lists roughly 95,000 clones, roughly 80% occurring once. The sequenced material came from peripheral blood. The receptors come from a human donor in a cohort sampled during active COVID-19. The CDR3 runs from the conserved cysteine through the conserved F or W. D genes are given only for firm matches. Only part of the rows carry a size: once, few, many, or a class if the clone is expanded.

V,J,D,size,DNA,CDR3
TRBV27,TRBJ2-1,.,.,TGTGCCAGCAGTGGGGGTAGCGGCTCCTACAATGAGCAGTTCTTC,CASSGGSGSYNEQFF
TRBV20-1,TRBJ1-4,TRBD1,once,TGCAGTGCTAGTAGGCGGGGTCAGGGGGGAAGTGAAAAACTGTTTTTT,CSASRRGQGGSEKLFF
TRBV27,TRBJ2-2,.,.,TGTGCCAGCAGTTCAAAGCAGGGGTGGAGGACCGGGGAGCTGTTTTTT,CASSSKQGWRTGELFF
TRBV19,TRBJ1-5,.,.,TGTGCCAGTAGCATTTCCCTGCGAGCAGCGAATCAGCCCCAGCATTTT,CASSISLRAANQPQHF
TRBV25-1,TRBJ2-3,TRBD1,.,TGTGCCAGCGCCCGCGGACAGGGCAGCACAGATACGCAGTATTTT,CASARGQGSTDTQYF
TRBV5-1,TRBJ2-5,.,.,TGCGCCAGCAGCTCGGGGCTCAATACCGTGGGGGCAGCCCAAGAGACCCAGTACTTC,CASSSGLNTVGAAQETQYF
TRBV7-2,TRBJ1-1,.,once,TGTGCCAGCAGCCCGCAGGGAAGCCAGAACACTGAAGCTTTCTTT,CASSPQGSQNTEAFF
TRBV18,TRBJ2-7,TRBD1,.,TGTGCCAGCTCACCCCTCGGGACAGGGAACCACGAGCAGTACTTC,CASSPLGTGNHEQYF
TRBV2,TRBJ2-5,.,.,TGTGCCAGCAGTGGCTACTTCCAAGAGACCCAGTACTTC,CASSGYFQETQYF
TRBV11-3,TRBJ1-1,TRBD1,.,TGTGCCAGCAGCGTGGACAGGGTAACTGAAGCTTTCTTT,CASSVDRVTEAFF